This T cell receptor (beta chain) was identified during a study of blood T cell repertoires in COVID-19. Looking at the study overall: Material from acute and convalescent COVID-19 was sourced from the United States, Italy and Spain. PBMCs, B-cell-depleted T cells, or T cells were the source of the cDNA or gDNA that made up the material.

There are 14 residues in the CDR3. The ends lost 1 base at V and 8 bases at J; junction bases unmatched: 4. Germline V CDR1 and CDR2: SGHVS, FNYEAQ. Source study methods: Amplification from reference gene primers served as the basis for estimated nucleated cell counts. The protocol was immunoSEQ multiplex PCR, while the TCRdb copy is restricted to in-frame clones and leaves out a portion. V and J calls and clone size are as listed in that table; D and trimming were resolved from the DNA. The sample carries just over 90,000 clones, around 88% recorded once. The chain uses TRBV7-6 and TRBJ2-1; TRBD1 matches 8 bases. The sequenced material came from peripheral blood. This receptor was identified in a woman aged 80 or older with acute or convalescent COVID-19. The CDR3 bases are TGTGCCAGCAGCTTAGGGACAGGGTTGGATGAGCAGTTCTTC. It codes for CASSLGTGLDEQFF.